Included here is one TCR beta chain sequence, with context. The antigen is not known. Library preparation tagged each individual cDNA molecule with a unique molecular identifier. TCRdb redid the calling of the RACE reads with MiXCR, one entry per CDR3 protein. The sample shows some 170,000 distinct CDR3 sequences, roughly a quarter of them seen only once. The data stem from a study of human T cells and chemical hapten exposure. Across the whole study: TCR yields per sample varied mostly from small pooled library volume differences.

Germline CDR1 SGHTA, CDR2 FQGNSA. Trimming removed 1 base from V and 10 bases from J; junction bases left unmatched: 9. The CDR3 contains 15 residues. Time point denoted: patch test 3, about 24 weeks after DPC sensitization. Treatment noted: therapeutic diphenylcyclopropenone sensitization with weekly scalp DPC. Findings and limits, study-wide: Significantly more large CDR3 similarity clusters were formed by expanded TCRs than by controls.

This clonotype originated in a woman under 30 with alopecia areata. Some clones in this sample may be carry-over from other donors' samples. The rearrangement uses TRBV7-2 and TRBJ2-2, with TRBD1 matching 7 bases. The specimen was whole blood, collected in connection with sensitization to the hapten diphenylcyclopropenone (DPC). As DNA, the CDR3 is TGTGCCAGCAGCTTAGAAGACAGGGAGAGGGAGGAGCTGTTTTTT. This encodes CASSLEDREREELFF.